Sequencing of this T cell receptor beta chain was carried out in a study of blood T cells in healthy people across ages. As for the study in general: Template switching retrieved approximately one barcoded beta molecule for each two T cells. General study results and limits: The study lacked donor CMV status, which possibly confounded expanded clonotype changes.

Alongside a J-beta primer mix, a sample-barcoded 5' primer served in a second PCR lasting about 7 to 11 cycles. One entry per CDR3 protein results from TCRdb running MiXCR on the 5' RACE reads. The table has approximately 940,000 distinct CDR3 sequences, about 44% seen once. The donors, all healthy, were Caucasians living in Russia, aged about 6 to 95. Every donor contributed ten milliliters of peripheral blood by blood draw. On this clonotype itself: The antigen is undetermined.

The V gene lost 1 base and the J gene lost 4 bases, with 13 bases spanning the gap. This CDR3 contains 15 residues. Per the germline V gene, CDR1 is SGHTA and CDR2 is FQGNSA. The origin of this receptor is a man aged 30-40 years in good health. Input material: blood. The genes are TRBV7-2 and TRBJ1-2; D is undetermined. The CDR3 DNA is TGTGCCAGCAGCTTAGGGTATCCGGGCCCCTATGGCTACACCTTC. Protein product: CASSLGYPGPYGYTF.